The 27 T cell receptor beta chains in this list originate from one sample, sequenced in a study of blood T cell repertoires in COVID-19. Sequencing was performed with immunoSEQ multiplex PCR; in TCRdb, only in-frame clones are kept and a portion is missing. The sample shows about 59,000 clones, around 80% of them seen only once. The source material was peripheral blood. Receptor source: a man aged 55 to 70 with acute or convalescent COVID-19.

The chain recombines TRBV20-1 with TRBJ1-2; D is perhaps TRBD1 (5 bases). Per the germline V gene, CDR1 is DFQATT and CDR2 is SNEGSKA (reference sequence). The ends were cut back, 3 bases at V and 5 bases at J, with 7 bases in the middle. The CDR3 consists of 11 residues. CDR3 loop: CSARGGYGYTF. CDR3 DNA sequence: TGCAGTGCTAGGGGGGGGTATGGCTACACCTTC.

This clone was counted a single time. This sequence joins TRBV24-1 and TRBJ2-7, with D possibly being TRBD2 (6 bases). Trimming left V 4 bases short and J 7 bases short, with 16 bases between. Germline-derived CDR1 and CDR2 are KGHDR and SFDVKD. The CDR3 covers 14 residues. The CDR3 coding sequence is TGTGCCACCAGTGACCCCCCTCGCGGGAAAGAGCAGTACTTC. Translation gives CATSDPPRGKEQYF.

The CDR3 protein is CASSGQGNTGELFF. CDR3 bases: TGTGCCAGCAGCGGACAGGGGAACACCGGGGAGCTGTTTTTT. The gene calls are TRBV7-3 and TRBJ2-2; 8 positions match TRBD1. With V trimmed by 5 bases and J by 1 base, 0 bases remained unmatched. CDR3 length: 14 amino acids. The germline gives CDR1 SGHTA, CDR2 FQGTGA.

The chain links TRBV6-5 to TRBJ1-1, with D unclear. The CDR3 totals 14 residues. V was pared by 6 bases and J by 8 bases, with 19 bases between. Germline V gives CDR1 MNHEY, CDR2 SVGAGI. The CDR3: CASRPEEPPEEAFF. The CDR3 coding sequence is TGTGCCAGCAGACCCGAAGAACCCCCCGAGGAAGCTTTCTTT.

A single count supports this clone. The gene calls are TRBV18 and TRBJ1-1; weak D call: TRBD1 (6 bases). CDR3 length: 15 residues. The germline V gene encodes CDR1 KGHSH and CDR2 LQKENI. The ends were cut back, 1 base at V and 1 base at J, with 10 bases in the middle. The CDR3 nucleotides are TGTGCCAGCTCACCACTGGGGGCAGGGAACACTGAAGCTTTCTTT. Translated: CASSPLGAGNTEAFF.

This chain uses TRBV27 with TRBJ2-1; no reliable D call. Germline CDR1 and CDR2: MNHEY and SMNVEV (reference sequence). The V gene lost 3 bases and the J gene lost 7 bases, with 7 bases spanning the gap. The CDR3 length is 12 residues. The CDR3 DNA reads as TGTGCCAGCAGTTTCTCGGGTAATGAGCAGTTCTTC. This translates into CASSFSGNEQFF.

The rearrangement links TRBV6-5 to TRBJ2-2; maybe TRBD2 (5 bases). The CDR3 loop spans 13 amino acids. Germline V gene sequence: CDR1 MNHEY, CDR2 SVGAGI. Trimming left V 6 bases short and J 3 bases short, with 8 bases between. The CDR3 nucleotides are TGTGCCAGCAGCGGGGAGTACACCGGGGAGCTGTTTTTT. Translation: CASSGEYTGELFF.

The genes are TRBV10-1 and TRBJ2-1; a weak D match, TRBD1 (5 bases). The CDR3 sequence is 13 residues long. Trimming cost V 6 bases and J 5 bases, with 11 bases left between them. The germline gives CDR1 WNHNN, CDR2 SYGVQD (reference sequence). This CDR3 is CASSQTQDNEQFF. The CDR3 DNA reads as TGCGCCAGCAGCCAAACACAGGACAATGAGCAGTTCTTC.

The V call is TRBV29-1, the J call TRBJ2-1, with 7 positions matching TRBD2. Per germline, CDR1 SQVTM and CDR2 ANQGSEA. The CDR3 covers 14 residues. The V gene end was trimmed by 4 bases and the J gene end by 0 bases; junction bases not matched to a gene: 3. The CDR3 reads CSVVRGSSYNEQFF. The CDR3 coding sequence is TGCAGCGTTGTTCGCGGGAGCTCCTACAATGAGCAGTTCTTC.

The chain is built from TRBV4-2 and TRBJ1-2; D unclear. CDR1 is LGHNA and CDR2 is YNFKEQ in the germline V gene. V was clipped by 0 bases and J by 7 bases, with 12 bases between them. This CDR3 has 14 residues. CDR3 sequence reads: CASSQDHAERGYTF. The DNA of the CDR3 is TGTGCCAGCAGCCAAGATCATGCAGAACGTGGCTACACCTTC.

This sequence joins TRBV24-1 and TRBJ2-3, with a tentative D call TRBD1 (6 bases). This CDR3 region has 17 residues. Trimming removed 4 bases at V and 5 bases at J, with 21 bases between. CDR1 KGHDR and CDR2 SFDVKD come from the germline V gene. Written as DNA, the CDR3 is TGTGCCACCAGTGACTTATCGGGACACGACGTCCTAGATACGCAGTATTTT. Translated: CATSDLSGHDVLDTQYF.

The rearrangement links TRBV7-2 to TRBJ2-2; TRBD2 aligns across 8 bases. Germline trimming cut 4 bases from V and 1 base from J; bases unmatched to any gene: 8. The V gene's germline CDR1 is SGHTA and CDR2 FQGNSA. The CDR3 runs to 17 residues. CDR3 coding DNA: TGTGCCAGCAGCTCAAGAGGTCTAGCGGGGAACACCGGGGAGCTGTTTTTT. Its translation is CASSSRGLAGNTGELFF.

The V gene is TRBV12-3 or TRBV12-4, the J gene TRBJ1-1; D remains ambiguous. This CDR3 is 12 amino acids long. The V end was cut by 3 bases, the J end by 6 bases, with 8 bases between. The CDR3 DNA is TGTGCCAGCAGTTTTCTTTCCGCTGAAGCTTTCTTT. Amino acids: CASSFLSAEAFF.

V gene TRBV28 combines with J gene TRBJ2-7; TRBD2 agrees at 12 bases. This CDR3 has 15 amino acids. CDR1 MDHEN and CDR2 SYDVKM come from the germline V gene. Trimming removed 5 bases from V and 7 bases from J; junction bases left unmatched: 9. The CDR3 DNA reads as TGTGCCAGCAGTCCGACGACTAGCGGGAGAGTGGAGCAGTACTTC. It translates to CASSPTTSGRVEQYF.

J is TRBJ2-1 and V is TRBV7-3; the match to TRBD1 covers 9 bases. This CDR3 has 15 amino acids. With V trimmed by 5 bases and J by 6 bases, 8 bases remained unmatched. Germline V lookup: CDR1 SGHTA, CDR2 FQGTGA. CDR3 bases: TGTGCCAGCAGCCCCAGACAGGGGGGGTCCAATGAGCAGTTCTTC. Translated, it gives CASSPRQGGSNEQFF. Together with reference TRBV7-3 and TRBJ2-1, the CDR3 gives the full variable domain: GAGVSQTPSNKVTEKGKYVELRCDPISGHTALYWYRQSLGQGPEFLIYFQGTGAADDSGLPNDRFFAVRPEGSVSTLKIQRTERGDSAVYLCASSPRQGGSNEQFFGPGTRLTVL.

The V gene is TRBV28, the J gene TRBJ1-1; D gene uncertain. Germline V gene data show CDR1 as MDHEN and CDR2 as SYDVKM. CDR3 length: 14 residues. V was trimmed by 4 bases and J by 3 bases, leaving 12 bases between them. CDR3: CASSSAQVYTEAFF. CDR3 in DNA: TGTGCCAGCAGTTCCGCCCAGGTATACACTGAAGCTTTCTTT.

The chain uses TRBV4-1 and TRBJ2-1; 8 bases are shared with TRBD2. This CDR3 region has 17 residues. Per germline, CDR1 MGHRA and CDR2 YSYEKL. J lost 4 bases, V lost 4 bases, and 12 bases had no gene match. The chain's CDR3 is CASSPPRSGRIYNEQFF. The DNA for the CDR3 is TGCGCCAGCAGCCCCCCGAGGAGCGGGAGAATATACAATGAGCAGTTCTTC.

CDR3: CAIGAQGRDYGYTF. The DNA for the CDR3 is TGTGCCATCGGGGCACAGGGCAGGGACTATGGCTACACCTTC. V and J are TRBV10-3 and TRBJ1-2; possible D gene TRBD1, 6 bases. This CDR3 has 14 amino acids. V lost 8 bases and J lost 3, with 16 bases in between. Germline CDR1 ENHRY, CDR2 SYGVKD.

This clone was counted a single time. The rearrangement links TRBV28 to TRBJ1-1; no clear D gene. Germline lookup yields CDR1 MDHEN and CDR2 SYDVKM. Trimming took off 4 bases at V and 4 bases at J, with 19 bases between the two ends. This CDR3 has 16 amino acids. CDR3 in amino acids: CASSSGPEWKGTEAFF. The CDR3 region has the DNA TGTGCCAGCAGTTCGGGTCCTGAATGGAAAGGCACTGAAGCTTTCTTT. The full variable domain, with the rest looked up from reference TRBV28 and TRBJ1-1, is DVKVTQSSRYLVKRTGEKVFLECVQDMDHENMFWYRQDPGLGLRLIYFSYDVKMKEKGDIPEGYSVSREKKERFSLILESASTNQTSMYLCASSSGPEWKGTEAFFGQGTRLTVV.

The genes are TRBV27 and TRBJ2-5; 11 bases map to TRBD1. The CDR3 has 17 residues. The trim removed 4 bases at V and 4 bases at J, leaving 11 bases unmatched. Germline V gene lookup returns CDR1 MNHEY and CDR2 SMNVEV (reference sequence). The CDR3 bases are TGTGCCAGCAGTTCTGGGGGACAGGGGGTTATCAGAGAGACCCAGTACTTC. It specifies CASSSGGQGVIRETQYF.

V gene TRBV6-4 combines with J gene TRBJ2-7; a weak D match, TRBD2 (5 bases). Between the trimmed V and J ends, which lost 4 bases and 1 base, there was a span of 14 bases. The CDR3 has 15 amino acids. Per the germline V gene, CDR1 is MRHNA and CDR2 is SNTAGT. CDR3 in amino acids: CASSAPGGSSYEQYF. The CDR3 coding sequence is TGTGCCAGCAGTGCCCCAGGCGGGTCATCCTACGAGCAGTACTTC.

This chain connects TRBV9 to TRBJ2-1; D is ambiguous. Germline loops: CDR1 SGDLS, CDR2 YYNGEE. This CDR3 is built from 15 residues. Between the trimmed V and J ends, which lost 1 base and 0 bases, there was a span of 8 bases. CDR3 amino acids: CASSVHILSYNEQFF. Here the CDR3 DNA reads TGTGCCAGCAGCGTACATATACTCTCCTACAATGAGCAGTTCTTC.

CDR3 residues: CASSANQGAGNTIYF. The CDR3 coding sequence is TGTGCCAGCAGCGCGAACCAGGGGGCTGGAAACACCATATATTTT. This sequence joins TRBV5-6 and TRBJ1-3; 7 bases map to TRBD1. Germline values: CDR1 SGHDT, CDR2 YYEEEE. After removal of 4 bases from V and 2 bases from J, the junction contained 6 bases not matched to a gene. CDR3 length: 15 amino acids.

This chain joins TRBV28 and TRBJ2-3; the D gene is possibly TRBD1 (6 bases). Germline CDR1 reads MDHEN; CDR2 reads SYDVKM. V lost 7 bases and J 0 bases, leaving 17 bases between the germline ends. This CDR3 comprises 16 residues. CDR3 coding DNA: TGTGCCAGCAAACCCCTCCGGGACACTAGCACAGATACGCAGTATTTT. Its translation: CASKPLRDTSTDTQYF. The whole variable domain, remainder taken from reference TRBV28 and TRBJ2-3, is DVKVTQSSRYLVKRTGEKVFLECVQDMDHENMFWYRQDPGLGLRLIYFSYDVKMKEKGDIPEGYSVSREKKERFSLILESASTNQTSMYLCASKPLRDTSTDTQYFGPGTRLTVL.

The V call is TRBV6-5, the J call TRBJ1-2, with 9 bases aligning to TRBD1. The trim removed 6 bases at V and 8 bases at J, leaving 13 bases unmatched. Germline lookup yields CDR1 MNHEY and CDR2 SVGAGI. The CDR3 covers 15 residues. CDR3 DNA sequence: TGTGCCAGCAGGCCCTGGGGACAGGGATTCGGAGGCTACACCTTC. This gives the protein CASRPWGQGFGGYTF.

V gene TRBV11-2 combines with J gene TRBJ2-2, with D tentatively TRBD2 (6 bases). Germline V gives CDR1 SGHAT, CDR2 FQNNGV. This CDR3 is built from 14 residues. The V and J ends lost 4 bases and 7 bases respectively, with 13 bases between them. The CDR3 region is CASSSRGLVGELFF. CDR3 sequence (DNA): TGTGCCAGCAGCTCCCGGGGGTTGGTCGGGGAGCTGTTTTTT.

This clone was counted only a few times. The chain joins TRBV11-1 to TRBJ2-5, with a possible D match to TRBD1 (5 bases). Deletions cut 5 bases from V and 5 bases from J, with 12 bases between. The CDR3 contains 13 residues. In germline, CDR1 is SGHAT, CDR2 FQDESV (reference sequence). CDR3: CASSLRAAETQYF. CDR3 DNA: TGTGCCAGCAGCCTCAGGGCGGCGGAGACCCAGTACTTC.